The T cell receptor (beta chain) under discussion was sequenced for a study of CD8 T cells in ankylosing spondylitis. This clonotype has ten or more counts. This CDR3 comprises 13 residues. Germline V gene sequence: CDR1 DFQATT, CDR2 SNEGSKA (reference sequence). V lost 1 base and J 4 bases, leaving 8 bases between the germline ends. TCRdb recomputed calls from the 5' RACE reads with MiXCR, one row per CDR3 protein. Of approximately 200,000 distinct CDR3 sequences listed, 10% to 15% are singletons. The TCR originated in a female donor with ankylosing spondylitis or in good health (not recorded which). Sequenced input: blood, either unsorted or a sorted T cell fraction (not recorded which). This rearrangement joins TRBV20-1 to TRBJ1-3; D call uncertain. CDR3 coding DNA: TGCAGTGCTAGAGGCGGCTACGGAAACACCATATATTTT. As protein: CSARGGYGNTIYF.